The source of this T cell receptor (beta chain) is a study of cytomegalovirus exposure and HLA in healthy donors. The study's findings and limits: Indistinguishability led to the exclusion of some V segments, TRBV6-2 and TRBV6-3 included.

Worth noting for this clone: The antigen is not known.

This CDR3 contains 17 residues. V lost 0 bases to trimming and J lost 3 bases, with 18 bases between them. The germline V gene encodes CDR1 MGHRA and CDR2 YSYEKL. 13 Jbeta primers and 60 Vbeta primers were used for the PCR. Clones were read by immunoSEQ multiplex PCR, and TCRdb kept only the in-frame ones, dropping some. The table has approximately 130,000 clones, 70% to 75% seen once. The V gene is TRBV4-1, the J gene TRBJ2-7; possible D gene TRBD1, 6 bases. The sample consisted of PBMCs. The source is a man aged 25-45 years in good health and CMV-seronegative. CDR3 coding DNA: TGCGCCAGCAGCCAAGATTCCCCACAGGGCGTAAACTACGAGCAGTACTTC. Protein sequence: CASSQDSPQGVNYEQYF.